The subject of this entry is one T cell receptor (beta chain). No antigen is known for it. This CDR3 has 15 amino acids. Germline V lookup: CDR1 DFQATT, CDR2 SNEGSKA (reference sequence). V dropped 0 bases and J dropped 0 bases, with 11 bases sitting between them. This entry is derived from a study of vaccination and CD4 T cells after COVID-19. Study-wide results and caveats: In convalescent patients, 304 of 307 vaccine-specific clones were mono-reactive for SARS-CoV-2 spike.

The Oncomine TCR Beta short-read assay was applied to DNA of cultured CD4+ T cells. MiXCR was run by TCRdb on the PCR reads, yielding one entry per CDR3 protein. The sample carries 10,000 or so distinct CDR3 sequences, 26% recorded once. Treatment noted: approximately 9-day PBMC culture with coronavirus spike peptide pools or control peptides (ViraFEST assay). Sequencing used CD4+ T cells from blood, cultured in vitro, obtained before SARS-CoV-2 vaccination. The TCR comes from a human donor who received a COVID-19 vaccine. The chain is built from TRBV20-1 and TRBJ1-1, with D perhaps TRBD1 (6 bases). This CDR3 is CSARDRTVLNTEAFF. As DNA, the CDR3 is TGCAGTGCTAGAGATCGGACAGTTTTGAACACTGAAGCTTTCTTT.